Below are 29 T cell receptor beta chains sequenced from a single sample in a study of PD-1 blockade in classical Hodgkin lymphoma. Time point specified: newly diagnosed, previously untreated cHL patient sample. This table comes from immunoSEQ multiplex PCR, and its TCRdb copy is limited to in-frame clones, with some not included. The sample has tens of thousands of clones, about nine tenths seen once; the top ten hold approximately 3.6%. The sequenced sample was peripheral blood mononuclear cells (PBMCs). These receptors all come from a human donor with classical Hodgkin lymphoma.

CDR3 in amino acids: CASSGLTGAEGGYTF. The CDR3 DNA follows: TGTGCCAGCAGTGGCTTGACAGGGGCGGAAGGAGGCTACACCTTC. The chain recombines TRBV2 with TRBJ1-2; the match to TRBD1 covers 8 bases. Germline-derived CDR1 and CDR2 are SNHLY and FYNNEI. The CDR3 consists of 15 residues. V was clipped by 4 bases and J by 8 bases; unmatched bases: 12.

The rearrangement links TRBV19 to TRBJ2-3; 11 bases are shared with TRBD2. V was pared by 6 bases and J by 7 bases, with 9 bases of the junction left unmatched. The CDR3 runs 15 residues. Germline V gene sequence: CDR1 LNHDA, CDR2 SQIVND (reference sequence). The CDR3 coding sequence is TGTGCCAGTAGGCATTTAGCGGGAGGGGAGAATACGCAGTATTTT. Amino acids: CASRHLAGGENTQYF.

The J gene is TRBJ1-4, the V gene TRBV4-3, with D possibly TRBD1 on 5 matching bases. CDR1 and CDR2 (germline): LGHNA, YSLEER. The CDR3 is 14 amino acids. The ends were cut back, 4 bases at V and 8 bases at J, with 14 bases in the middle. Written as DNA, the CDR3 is TGCGCCAGCAGCCGAGGAGGGGTTGGGGAAAAACTGTTTTTT. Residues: CASSRGGVGEKLFF.

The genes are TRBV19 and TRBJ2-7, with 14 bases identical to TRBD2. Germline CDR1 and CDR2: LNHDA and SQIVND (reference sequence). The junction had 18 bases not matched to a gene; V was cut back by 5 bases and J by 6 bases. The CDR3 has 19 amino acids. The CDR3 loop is CASSVSRQGGLAGVREQYF. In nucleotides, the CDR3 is TGTGCCAGTAGTGTCTCCCGACAGGGGGGACTAGCGGGAGTACGCGAGCAGTACTTC. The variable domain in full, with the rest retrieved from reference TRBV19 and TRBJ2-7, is DGGITQSPKYLFRKEGQNVTLSCEQNLNHDAMYWYRQDPGQGLRLIYYSQIVNDFQKGDIAEGYSVSREKKESFPLTVTSAQKNPTAFYLCASSVSRQGGLAGVREQYFGPGTRLTVT.

CDR3 bases: TGTGCCAGCAGCTTACAGCGGGAGAGGGGTGAGCAGTTCTTC. Residues: CASSLQRERGEQFF. The genes are TRBV7-2 and TRBJ2-1; 8 bases agree with TRBD2. V lost 2 bases, J lost 9 bases, and 6 bases stayed unmatched. Germline CDR1 reads SGHTA; CDR2 reads FQGNSA. CDR3 length equals 14 residues.

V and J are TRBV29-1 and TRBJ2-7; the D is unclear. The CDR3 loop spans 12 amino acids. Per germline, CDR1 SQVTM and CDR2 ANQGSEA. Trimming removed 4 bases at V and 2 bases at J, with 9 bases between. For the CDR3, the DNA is TGCAGCGTTGTGAAAAGGGCCTACGAGCAGTACTTC. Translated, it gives CSVVKRAYEQYF.

The CDR3 nucleotides are TGTGCCAGTAGTATCGCACCCCTTCAGGGGGCATGGAACACTGAAGCTTTCTTT. Amino acid sequence: CASSIAPLQGAWNTEAFF. This rearrangement joins TRBV19 to TRBJ1-1; TRBD1 matches 8 bases. Trimming cost V 3 bases and J 1 base; bases outside gene matches: 13. Germline V gene lookup returns CDR1 LNHDA and CDR2 SQIVND (reference sequence). The CDR3 covers 18 residues.

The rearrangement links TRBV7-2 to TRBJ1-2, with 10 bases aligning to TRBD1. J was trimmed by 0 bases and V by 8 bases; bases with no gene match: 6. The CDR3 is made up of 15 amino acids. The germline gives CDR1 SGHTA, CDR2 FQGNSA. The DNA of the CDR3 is TGTGCCAGCGGAAGACAGGGGGCGTCTAACTATGGCTACACCTTC. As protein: CASGRQGASNYGYTF.

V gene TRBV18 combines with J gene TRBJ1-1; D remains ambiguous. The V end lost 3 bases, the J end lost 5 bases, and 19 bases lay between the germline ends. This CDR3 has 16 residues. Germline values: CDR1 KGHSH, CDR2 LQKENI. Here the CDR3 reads CASSPFTRGSGTEAFF. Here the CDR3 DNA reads TGTGCCAGCTCACCGTTTACACGTGGGTCGGGTACTGAAGCTTTCTTT.

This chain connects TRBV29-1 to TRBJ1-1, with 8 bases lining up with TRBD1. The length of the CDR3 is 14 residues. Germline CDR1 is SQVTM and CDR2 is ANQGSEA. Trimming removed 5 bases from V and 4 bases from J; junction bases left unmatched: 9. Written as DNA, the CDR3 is TGCAGCGTTACCCAACAGGGGGAGGCCACTGAAGCTTTCTTT. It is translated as CSVTQQGEATEAFF. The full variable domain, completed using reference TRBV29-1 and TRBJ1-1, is SAVISQKPSRDICQRGTSLTIQCQVDSQVTMMFWYRQQPGQSLTLIATANQGSEATYESGFVIDKFPISRPNLTFSTLTVSNMSPEDSSIYLCSVTQQGEATEAFFGQGTRLTVV.

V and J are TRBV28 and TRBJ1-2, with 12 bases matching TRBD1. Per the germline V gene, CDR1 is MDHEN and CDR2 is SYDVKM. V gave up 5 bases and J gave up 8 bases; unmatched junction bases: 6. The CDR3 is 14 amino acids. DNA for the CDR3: TGTGCCAGCAGTCCCTGGGACAGGGGGCTGGGCTACACCTTC. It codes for CASSPWDRGLGYTF.

The CDR3 sequence: CASSKRQGLLEQYF. CDR3 nucleotide sequence: TGTGCCAGCTCCAAGCGACAGGGACTTTTAGAGCAGTACTTC. The chain links TRBV28 to TRBJ2-7, with D perhaps TRBD1 (7 bases). V was pared by 8 bases and J by 7 bases, with 21 bases between. The length of the CDR3 is 14 residues. CDR1 and CDR2 from the germline V gene are MDHEN and SYDVKM.

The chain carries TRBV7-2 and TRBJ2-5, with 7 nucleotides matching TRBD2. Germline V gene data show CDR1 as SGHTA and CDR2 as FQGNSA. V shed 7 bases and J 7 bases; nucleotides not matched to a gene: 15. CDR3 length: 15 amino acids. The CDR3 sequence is CASTREGGGAGTQYF. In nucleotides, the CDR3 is TGTGCCAGCACGAGGGAGGGAGGTGGGGCGGGGACCCAGTACTTC.

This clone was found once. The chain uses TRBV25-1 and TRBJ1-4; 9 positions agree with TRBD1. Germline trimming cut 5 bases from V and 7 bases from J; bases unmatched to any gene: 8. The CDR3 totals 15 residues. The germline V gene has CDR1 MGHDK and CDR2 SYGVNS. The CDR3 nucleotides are TGTGCCAGCAGTCAGTCCGGGACAGGGATTGAAAAACTGTTTTTT. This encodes CASSQSGTGIEKLFF. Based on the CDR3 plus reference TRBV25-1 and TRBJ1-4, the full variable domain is EADIYQTPRYLVIGTGKKITLECSQTMGHDKMYWYQQDPGMELHLIHYSYGVNSTEKGDLSSESTVSRIRTEHFPLTLESARPSHTSQYLCASSQSGTGIEKLFFGSGTQLSVL.

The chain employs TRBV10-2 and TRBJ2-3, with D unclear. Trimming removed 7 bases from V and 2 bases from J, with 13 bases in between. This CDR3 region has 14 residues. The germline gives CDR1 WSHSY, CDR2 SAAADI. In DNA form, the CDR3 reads TGCGCCAGCACCCCCGTCGCGGCCACAGATACGCAGTATTTT. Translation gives CASTPVAATDTQYF.

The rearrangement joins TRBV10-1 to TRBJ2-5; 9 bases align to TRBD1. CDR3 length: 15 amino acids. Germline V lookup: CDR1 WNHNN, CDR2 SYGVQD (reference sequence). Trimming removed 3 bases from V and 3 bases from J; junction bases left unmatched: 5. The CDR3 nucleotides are TGCGCCAGCAGTGACACGGGACAGGGAAAAGAGACCCAGTACTTC. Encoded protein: CASSDTGQGKETQYF.

The CDR3 reads CASSDRGHPNTEAFF. DNA of the CDR3: TGTGCCAGTAGTGACAGGGGGCACCCGAACACTGAAGCTTTCTTT. The chain joins TRBV19 to TRBJ1-1; the match to TRBD1 covers 10 bases. Germline V gene lookup returns CDR1 LNHDA and CDR2 SQIVND (reference sequence). The CDR3 sequence is 15 residues long. The ends lost 5 bases at V and 1 base at J; junction bases unmatched: 4.

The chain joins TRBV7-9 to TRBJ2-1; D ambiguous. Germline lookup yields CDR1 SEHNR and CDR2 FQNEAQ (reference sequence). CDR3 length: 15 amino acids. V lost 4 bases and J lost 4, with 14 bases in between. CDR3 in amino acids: CASSYRKGVYNEQFF. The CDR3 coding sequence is TGTGCCAGCAGCTATCGAAAGGGCGTTTACAATGAGCAGTTCTTC.

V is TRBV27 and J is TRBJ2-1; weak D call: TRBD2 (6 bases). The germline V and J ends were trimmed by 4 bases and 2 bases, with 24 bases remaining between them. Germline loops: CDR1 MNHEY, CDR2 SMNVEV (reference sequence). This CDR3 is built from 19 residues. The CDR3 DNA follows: TGTGCCAGCAGTTCCTCTCCCCCCTCTCTAGCGAACGCCTACAATGAGCAGTTCTTC. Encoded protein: CASSSSPPSLANAYNEQFF.

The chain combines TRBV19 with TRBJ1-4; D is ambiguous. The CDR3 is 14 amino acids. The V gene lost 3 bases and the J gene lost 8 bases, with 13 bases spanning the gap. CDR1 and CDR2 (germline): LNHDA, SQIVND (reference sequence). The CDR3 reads CASSIGRPREKLFF. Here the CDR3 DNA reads TGTGCCAGTAGTATTGGCCGCCCGAGGGAAAAACTGTTTTTT.

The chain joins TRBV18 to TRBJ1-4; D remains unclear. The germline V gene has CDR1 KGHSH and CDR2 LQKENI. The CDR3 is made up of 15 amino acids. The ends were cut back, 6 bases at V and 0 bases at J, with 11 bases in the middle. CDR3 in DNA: TGTGCCAGCTCTCACGAGGCCGCAACTAATGAAAAACTGTTTTTT. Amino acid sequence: CASSHEAATNEKLFF.

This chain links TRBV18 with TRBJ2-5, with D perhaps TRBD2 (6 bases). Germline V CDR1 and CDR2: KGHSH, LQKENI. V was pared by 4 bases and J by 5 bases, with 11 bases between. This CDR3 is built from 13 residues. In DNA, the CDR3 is TGTGCCAGCTCACTCCGGGAGTCCGAGACCCAGTACTTC. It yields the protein CASSLRESETQYF.

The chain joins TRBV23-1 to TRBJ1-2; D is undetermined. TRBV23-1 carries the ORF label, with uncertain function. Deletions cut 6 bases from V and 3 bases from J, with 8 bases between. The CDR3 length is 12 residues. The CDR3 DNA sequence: TGCGCCAGCAGCCTGTGCGACTATGGCTACACCTTC. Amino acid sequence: CASSLCDYGYTF.

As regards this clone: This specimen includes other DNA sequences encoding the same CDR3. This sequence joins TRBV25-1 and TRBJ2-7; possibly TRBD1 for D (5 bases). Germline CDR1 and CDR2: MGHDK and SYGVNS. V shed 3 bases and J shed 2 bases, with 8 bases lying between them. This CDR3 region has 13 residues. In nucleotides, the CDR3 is TGTGCCAGCAGTGACGCAGGGACCTACGAGCAGTACTTC. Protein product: CASSDAGTYEQYF.

The CDR3 nucleotides are TGTGCCAGCAGGCAGGGACAGGGGCAAAACTATGGCTACACCTTC. It translates to CASRQGQGQNYGYTF. The chain carries TRBV2 and TRBJ1-2, with 10 bases that match TRBD1. The V gene end was trimmed by 6 bases and the J gene end by 2 bases; junction bases not matched to a gene: 6. Germline V gene sequence: CDR1 SNHLY, CDR2 FYNNEI. The length of the CDR3 is 15 residues. Filled out from reference TRBV2 and TRBJ1-2, the complete variable domain reads EPEVTQTPSHQVTQMGQEVILRCVPISNHLYFYWYRQILGQKVEFLVSFYNNEISEKSEIFDDQFSVERPDGSNFTLKIRSTKLEDSAMYFCASRQGQGQNYGYTFGSGTRLTVV.

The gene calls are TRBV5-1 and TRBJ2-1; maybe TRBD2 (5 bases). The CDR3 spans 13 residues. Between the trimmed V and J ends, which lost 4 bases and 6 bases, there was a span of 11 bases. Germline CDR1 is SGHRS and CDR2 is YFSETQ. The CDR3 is CASSPLGLNEQFF. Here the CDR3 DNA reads TGCGCCAGCAGCCCACTAGGTCTCAATGAGCAGTTCTTC.

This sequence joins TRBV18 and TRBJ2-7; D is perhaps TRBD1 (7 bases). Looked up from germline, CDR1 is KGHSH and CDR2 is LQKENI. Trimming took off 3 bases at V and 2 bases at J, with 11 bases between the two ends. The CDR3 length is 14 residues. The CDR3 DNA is TGTGCCAGCTCACCTGCAGGGGGGACCTACGAGCAGTACTTC. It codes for CASSPAGGTYEQYF. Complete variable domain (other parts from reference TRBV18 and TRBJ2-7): NAGVMQNPRHLVRRRGQEARLRCSPMKGHSHVYWYRQLPEEGLKFMVYLQKENIIDESGMPKERFSAEFPKEGPSILRIQQVVRGDSAAYFCASSPAGGTYEQYFGPGTRLTVT.

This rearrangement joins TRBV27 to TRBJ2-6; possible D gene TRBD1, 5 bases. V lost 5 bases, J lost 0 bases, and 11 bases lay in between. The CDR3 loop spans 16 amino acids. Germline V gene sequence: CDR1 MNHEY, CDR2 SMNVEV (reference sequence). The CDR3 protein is CASSLRASSGANVLTF. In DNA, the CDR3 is TGTGCCAGCAGTCTCAGGGCAAGCTCTGGGGCCAACGTCCTGACTTTC.

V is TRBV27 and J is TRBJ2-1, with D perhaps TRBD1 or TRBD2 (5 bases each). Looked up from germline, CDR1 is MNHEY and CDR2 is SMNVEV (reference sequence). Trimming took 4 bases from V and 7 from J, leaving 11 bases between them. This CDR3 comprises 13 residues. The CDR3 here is CASSWGTENEQFF. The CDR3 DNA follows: TGTGCCAGCAGTTGGGGGACGGAGAATGAGCAGTTCTTC.